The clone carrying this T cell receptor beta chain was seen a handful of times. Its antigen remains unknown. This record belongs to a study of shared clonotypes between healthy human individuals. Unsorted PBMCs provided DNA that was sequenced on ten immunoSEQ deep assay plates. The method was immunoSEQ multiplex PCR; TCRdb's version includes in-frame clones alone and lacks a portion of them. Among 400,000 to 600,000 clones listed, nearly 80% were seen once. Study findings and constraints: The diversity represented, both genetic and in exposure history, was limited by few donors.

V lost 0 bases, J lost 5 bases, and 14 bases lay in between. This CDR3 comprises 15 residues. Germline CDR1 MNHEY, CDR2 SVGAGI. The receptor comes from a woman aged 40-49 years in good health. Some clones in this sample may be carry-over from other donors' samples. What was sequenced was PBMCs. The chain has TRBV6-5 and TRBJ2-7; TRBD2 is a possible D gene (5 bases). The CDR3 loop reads CASSYSSGSYNEQYF. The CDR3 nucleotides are TGTGCCAGCAGTTACTCGAGTGGGAGCTACAACGAGCAGTACTTC.